This T cell receptor (beta chain) was observed in a study of T cells after yellow fever vaccination. Study-level points and caveats: Weaker in magnitude, the secondary response showed a faster peak on day 5 versus 15. Across the CD4 and CD8 compartments, a small share of clonotypes was present in both. Abundant clonotypes from the bulk population could have been carried over as contaminants into FACS-sorted repertoires.

In TCRdb, the 5' RACE reads were re-called with MiXCR into one record per CDR3 protein. In the table there are tens of thousands of distinct CDR3 sequences, roughly 7.3% of which are singletons. This clonotype appeared many times. Its antigen remains unknown. The ends were cut back, 2 bases at V and 2 bases at J, with 13 bases in the middle. This CDR3 spans 15 amino acids. Germline V gene data show CDR1 as MNHEY and CDR2 as SVGAGI. The genes are TRBV6-5 and TRBJ2-7; maybe TRBD2 (6 bases). The sequence derives from a man aged 18 to 30 who received the YFV17D yellow fever vaccine. The source was CD8+ T cells sorted from PBMCs, collected around 16 days after the first yellow fever vaccination. The CDR3 reads CASSYGSSVTYEQYV. Written as DNA, the CDR3 is TGTGCCAGCAGTTACGGCTCTAGCGTAACCTACGAGCAGTACGTC.